The 20 T cell receptor beta chains presented below share a single source sample, sequenced in a study of blood T cell repertoires in COVID-19. Libraries were prepared by immunoSEQ multiplex PCR; TCRdb keeps only in-frame clonotypes and omits some of them. The repertoire holds fewer than 200,000 clones, with about nine tenths as singletons. Sample: peripheral blood. The receptors here all came from a man in his 60s with acute or convalescent COVID-19.

V is TRBV30 and J is TRBJ1-5, with D maybe TRBD1 (5 bases). The V end was cut by 1 base, the J end by 7 bases, with 17 bases between. Germline loops: CDR1 GTSNPN, CDR2 SVGIG (reference sequence). The length of the CDR3 is 15 residues. The CDR3 DNA reads as TGTGCCTGGAGTGCCTCCTCGGGACTGGAGCAGCCCCAGCATTTT. Translating gives CAWSASSGLEQPQHF.

The CDR3 protein is CSSYRDHNEQFF. The CDR3 DNA follows: TGCAGCTCCTACAGGGACCACAATGAGCAGTTCTTC. This chain links TRBV29-1 with TRBJ2-1; D is perhaps TRBD1 (6 bases). V was shortened by 8 bases and J by 5 bases, with 13 bases between the two germline ends. The CDR3 totals 12 residues. Germline loops: CDR1 SQVTM, CDR2 ANQGSEA.

The J gene is TRBJ2-7, the V gene TRBV6-6; 10 bases map to TRBD1. The CDR3 totals 15 residues. The V and J ends lost 6 bases and 2 bases, in that order; junction bases with no gene match: 7. CDR1 and CDR2 (germline): MNHNY, SVGAGI (reference sequence). Here the CDR3 DNA reads TGTGCCAGCAGAAGTACCGGGACAGGGGCCTACGAGCAGTACGTC. Its translation is CASRSTGTGAYEQYV.

CDR3 DNA: TGTGCCAGCAGGTCCGGGGGGTTAGGAGGTTCACCCCTCCACTTT. It codes for CASRSGGLGGSPLHF. This chain uses TRBV27 with TRBJ1-6; possible D gene TRBD1, 5 bases. Germline CDR1 MNHEY, CDR2 SMNVEV (reference sequence). Trimming shortened V by 6 bases and J by 9 bases, and 18 bases separated the two germline ends. The CDR3 consists of 15 residues.

The V call is TRBV5-1, the J call TRBJ1-6; D perhaps matches TRBD1 (6 bases). Trimming shortened V by 5 bases and J by 6 bases, and 21 bases separated the two germline ends. The CDR3 runs to 17 residues. The germline V gene has CDR1 SGHRS and CDR2 YFSETQ. DNA for the CDR3: TGCGCCAGCAGTAAAACGGACAGTCCTCTCTCTAATTCACCCCTCCACTTT. This gives the protein CASSKTDSPLSNSPLHF.

CDR3 sequence: CSVEVAGENTEAFF. In nucleotides, the CDR3 is TGCAGCGTTGAAGTAGCAGGGGAGAACACTGAAGCTTTCTTT. The genes are TRBV29-1 and TRBJ1-1, with a weak D call TRBD1 (6 bases). This CDR3 region has 14 residues. The germline V gene encodes CDR1 SQVTM and CDR2 ANQGSEA. V lost 1 base and J 1 base, leaving 10 bases between the germline ends.

CDR3 coding DNA: TGTGCCAGCAGCTTATCGAACGACAGGGCGTATGGCTACACCTTC. Protein sequence: CASSLSNDRAYGYTF. The rearrangement links TRBV11-1 to TRBJ1-2; the match to TRBD1 covers 7 bases. This CDR3 has 15 amino acids. The germline V gene encodes CDR1 SGHAT and CDR2 FQDESV (reference sequence). V was clipped by 2 bases and J by 5 bases; unmatched bases: 8.

This chain uses TRBV3-1 (or the pseudogene TRBV3-2) with TRBJ1-1, with TRBD1 as a possible D gene (5 bases). Trimming took 4 bases from V and 4 from J, leaving 13 bases between them. This CDR3 has 14 amino acids. Germline CDR1 is LGHDT and CDR2 is YNNKEL (reference sequence). CDR3 nucleotides: TGTGCCAGCAGCCCATGGGGGGGTGGCACTGAAGCTTTCTTT. Protein sequence: CASSPWGGGTEAFF.

The rearrangement uses TRBV6-1 and TRBJ2-5, with a tentative D call TRBD2 (5 bases). The CDR3 sequence is 15 residues long. Germline V gives CDR1 MNHNS, CDR2 SASEGT. V was clipped by 0 bases and J by 1 base, with 9 bases between them. For the CDR3, the DNA is TGTGCCAGCAGTGAAGCGCGGCGGGTCCAAGAGACCCAGTACTTC. This translates into CASSEARRVQETQYF.

There are a few counts of this clone. The rearrangement uses TRBV5-4 and TRBJ2-2, with 9 nucleotides matching TRBD1. The germline gives CDR1 SGHNT, CDR2 YYREEE (reference sequence). Losses at the gene ends were 4 bases for V and 4 bases for J; bases not matched to a gene: 8. CDR3 length: 16 residues. CDR3 loop: CASSKFSGQGTGELFF. In DNA, the CDR3 is TGTGCCAGCAGCAAATTCTCGGGACAGGGCACCGGGGAGCTGTTTTTT.

V is TRBV19 and J is TRBJ1-2, with 9 bases that match TRBD1. The trim removed 0 bases at V and 2 bases at J, leaving 16 bases unmatched. CDR3 size: 20 residues. Germline V CDR1 and CDR2: LNHDA, SQIVND (reference sequence). CDR3 sequence: CASSIDAVGTGNDLNYGYTF. The CDR3 bases are TGTGCCAGTAGTATAGACGCTGTGGGGACAGGGAACGACTTAAACTATGGCTACACCTTC.

The rearrangement uses TRBV11-2 and TRBJ2-2; TRBD1 is a possible D gene (6 bases). Per the germline V gene, CDR1 is SGHAT and CDR2 is FQNNGV. The length of the CDR3 is 14 residues. Between the trimmed V and J ends, which lost 9 bases and 4 bases, there was a span of 15 bases. CDR3 nucleotides: TGTGCCAGTACCAACAGGGATAGCACCGGGGAGCTGTTTTTT. Protein: CASTNRDSTGELFF.

The chain combines TRBV3-1 (or the pseudogene TRBV3-2) with TRBJ2-6; maybe TRBD1 (5 bases). CDR3 length equals 16 residues. Deletions cut 6 bases from V and 0 bases from J, with 12 bases between. Germline V gene sequence: CDR1 LGHDT, CDR2 YNNKEL (reference sequence). The CDR3 nucleotides read TGTGCCAGCAGACGTAGGGGCAGCTCTGGGGCCAACGTCCTGACTTTC. It encodes CASRRRGSSGANVLTF.

J is TRBJ2-7 and V is TRBV7-8, with TRBD1 as a possible D gene (6 bases). Between the trimmed V and J ends, which lost 8 bases and 6 bases, there was a span of 17 bases. The CDR3 consists of 13 residues. Germline CDR1 reads SGHVS; CDR2 reads FQNEAQ. CDR3 protein: CASWGPPGSEQYF. In DNA, the CDR3 is TGTGCCAGCTGGGGGCCACCGGGGTCCGAGCAGTACTTC.

V is TRBV2 and J is TRBJ1-6; possibly TRBD1 for D (5 bases). This CDR3 comprises 15 residues. The V gene's germline CDR1 is SNHLY and CDR2 FYNNEI. V was clipped by 7 bases and J by 6 bases, with 16 bases between them. Here the CDR3 reads CASTARLGGNSPLHF. CDR3 DNA sequence: TGTGCCAGCACGGCCCGCCTCGGGGGTAATTCACCCCTCCACTTT.

This chain connects TRBV3-1 (or the pseudogene TRBV3-2) to TRBJ2-7; tentatively, D is TRBD1 (5 bases). Germline CDR1 is LGHDT and CDR2 is YNNKEL (reference sequence). The length of the CDR3 is 12 residues. V was clipped by 4 bases and J by 5 bases, with 9 bases between them. CDR3 sequence (DNA): TGTGCCAGCAGCCCCACAGGCCACGAGCAGTACTTC. Amino acid sequence: CASSPTGHEQYF.

The CDR3 loop is CASSLGGLSGNTIYF. In nucleotides, the CDR3 is TGTGCCAGCAGCTTAGGAGGTCTCTCTGGAAACACCATATATTTT. The rearrangement uses TRBV11-3 and TRBJ1-3; D is undetermined. Between the trimmed V and J ends, which lost 1 base and 0 bases, there was a span of 7 bases. The CDR3 totals 15 residues. Per the germline V gene, CDR1 is SGHNT and CDR2 is YENEEA.

The chain combines TRBV19 with TRBJ1-3; TRBD1 might be the D (6 bases). The ends were cut back, 6 bases at V and 3 bases at J, with 15 bases in the middle. Germline V gene sequence: CDR1 LNHDA, CDR2 SQIVND (reference sequence). This CDR3 is 15 amino acids long. The CDR3 bases are TGTGCCAGTAGAAGCAGGGGCTGGAATGGAAACACCATATATTTT. Translated: CASRSRGWNGNTIYF.

The chain uses TRBV18 and TRBJ1-1; 9 bases match TRBD1. Per germline, CDR1 KGHSH and CDR2 LQKENI. This CDR3 region has 14 residues. Trimming removed 3 bases from V and 2 bases from J; junction bases left unmatched: 1. In DNA, the CDR3 is TGTGCCAGCTCACCGGACAGGGGAAACACTGAAGCTTTCTTT. This translates into CASSPDRGNTEAFF.

The chain uses TRBV19 and TRBJ2-2; 9 bases map to TRBD2. From germline, CDR1 is LNHDA and CDR2 SQIVND (reference sequence). Unmatched junction bases numbered 8, after V lost 8 bases and J lost 7 bases. The CDR3 totals 14 residues. For the CDR3, the DNA is TGTGCCAGTCAAAGCGGGAGGATGATCGGGGAGCTGTTTTTT. It yields the protein CASQSGRMIGELFF. The variable domain in full, with the rest retrieved from reference TRBV19 and TRBJ2-2, is DGGITQSPKYLFRKEGQNVTLSCEQNLNHDAMYWYRQDPGQGLRLIYYSQIVNDFQKGDIAEGYSVSREKKESFPLTVTSAQKNPTAFYLCASQSGRMIGELFFGEGSRLTVL.